This T cell receptor beta chain was found in a study of blood T cell repertoires in COVID-19. Whole-study context: Some COVID-19 samples were acute and others convalescent; all came from the United States, Italy and Spain.

Measured with immunoSEQ multiplex PCR; TCRdb has only the in-frame clones, and not every one. This table holds some 520,000 clones, approximately 92% found once. Germline-derived CDR1 and CDR2 are SGHTA and FQGTGA. Deletions cut 5 bases from V and 0 bases from J, with 11 bases between. The CDR3 is 15 residues long. The rearrangement joins TRBV7-3 to TRBJ2-1, with D uncertain. The sequencing sample was made of peripheral blood. This TCR was recovered from a man between 18 and 35 years old with COVID-19, enrolled during active disease. The CDR3 DNA reads TGTGCCAGCAGCCTGTTACCTAACTCCTACAATGAGCAGTTCTTC. This encodes CASSLLPNSYNEQFF. The full variable domain, its missing parts supplied by reference TRBV7-3 and TRBJ2-1, is GAGVSQTPSNKVTEKGKYVELRCDPISGHTALYWYRQSLGQGPEFLIYFQGTGAADDSGLPNDRFFAVRPEGSVSTLKIQRTERGDSAVYLCASSLLPNSYNEQFFGPGTRLTVL.